This TCR beta chain was documented in a study of T cell responses to AZD1222 COVID-19 vaccine. Germline V gene sequence: CDR1 SGHRS, CDR2 YFSETQ. The V end was cut by 7 bases, the J end by 1 base, with 18 bases between. CDR3 size: 16 residues. Assay used: immunoSEQ multiplex PCR; TCRdb lists only in-frame clones, some missing. The table lists approximately 180,000 clones, roughly 92% of them singletons. The source material was peripheral blood, sampled on day 0 of AZD1222 vaccination. The rearrangement joins TRBV5-1 to TRBJ2-1, with D perhaps matching TRBD2 (6 bases). The TCR was taken from an adult in good health. The CDR3 coding sequence is TGCGCCAGCCACGCTGGGGACTCCGTATCCTACAATGAGCAGTTCTTC. This translates into CASHAGDSVSYNEQFF.